Listed below are T cell receptor beta chains from one sample, sequenced in a study of Graves' ophthalmopathy and Graves' hyperthyroidism. One entry per CDR3 protein, called by TCRdb with MiXCR from the multiplex PCR reads. The sample has 600,000 to 650,000 distinct CDR3 sequences; about 20% are singletons. Sequencing was carried out using peripheral blood. The source is a woman under 30 with stable Graves' hyperthyroidism. Some clones in this sample may be carry-over from other donors' samples. Both conserved end residues are part of each CDR3. The D gene is left open where the match is weak. Some rows have no size entry. The others give once, few or many, or a class for an expanded clone.

TRBV30,TRBJ2-7,-,-,TGTGCCTCGCAAGGGGTCTTGGACTACGAGCAGTACTTC,CASQGVLDYEQYF
TRBV13,TRBJ1-2,many,-,TGTGCCAGCACCCTAGGGGGGGGGACTAACTATGGCTACACCTTC,CASTLGGGTNYGYTF
TRBV29-1,TRBJ2-3,many,TRBD2,TGCAGCGTTGCCGGACTAGCGGGGGGGGTAGATACGCAGTATTTT,CSVAGLAGGVDTQYF
TRBV12-3/TRBV12-4,TRBJ1-2,few,-,TGTGCCAGCTCTTTACAGGGTTCGTCCGGCTACACCTTC,CASSLQGSSGYTF
TRBV4-3,TRBJ1-1,few,-,TGCGCCAGCAGCCTCCCCGACACGAACACTGAAGCTTTCTTT,CASSLPDTNTEAFF
TRBV28,TRBJ2-3,-,-,TGTGCCAGCAGTCAAAACCCGGACGGCACAGATACGCAGTATTTT,CASSQNPDGTDTQYF
TRBV2,TRBJ1-2,many,TRBD1,TGTGCCAGCAATGCAGGGGGCGCGGGGGACTATGGCTACACCTTC,CASNAGGAGDYGYTF
TRBV7-6,TRBJ1-6,-,-,TGTGCCAGCAGCTTAAGACAGAACTATAATTCACCCCTCCACTTT,CASSLRQNYNSPLHF
TRBV5-6,TRBJ1-2,-,TRBD1,TGTGCCAGCAGCTTTACAGGGGAGGTTCGTGGCTACACCTTC,CASSFTGEVRGYTF
TRBV28,TRBJ1-1,many,-,TGTGCCAGCAGTTTAGGGGACCGACGAGTTGAAGCTTTCTTT,CASSLGDRRVEAFF
TRBV7-3,TRBJ1-5,many,-,TGTGCCACATCCACGGGGGCCGGTCAGCCCCAGCATTTT,CATSTGAGQPQHF
TRBV7-9,TRBJ2-7,many,-,TGTGCCAGCAGCTCGGAACTGCGCTACGAGCAGTACTTC,CASSSELRYEQYF
TRBV12-3/TRBV12-4,TRBJ1-6,few,-,TGTGCCAGCAGGACCGGGACGGGTAATTCACCCCTCCACTTT,CASRTGTGNSPLHF
TRBV7-8,TRBJ2-7,many,-,TGTGCCAGCAGCTCGTCGTATCCCACCTACGAGCAGTACTTC,CASSSSYPTYEQYF
TRBV11-2,TRBJ2-7,many,TRBD2,TGTGCCAGCAGCGACACCATTAGCGGGGCTTGGTACGAGCAGTACTTC,CASSDTISGAWYEQYF
TRBV28,TRBJ2-7,many,-,TGTGCCAGCAGTTTAACGGGAGCGGAGTCCTACGAGCAGTACTTC,CASSLTGAESYEQYF
TRBV2,TRBJ1-2,many,-,TGTGCCAGCAGCGTCCATGAGGGCTACACCTTC,CASSVHEGYTF
TRBV20-1,TRBJ2-7,many,-,TGCAGTGCTAGCCTACCAGGCCTTGAGCAGTACTTC,CSASLPGLEQYF
TRBV28,TRBJ2-5,-,-,TGTGCCGGGGGACCGGACCAAGAGACCCAGTACTTC,CAGGPDQETQYF
TRBV7-6,TRBJ1-2,-,TRBD1,TGTGCCAGCAGCTTAGACAGGGGGCTGCTGGGCTACACCTTC,CASSLDRGLLGYTF
TRBV11-2,TRBJ1-6,many,-,TGTGCCAGCAGCTTAGATGGGGCAGGACCCCTCCACTTT,CASSLDGAGPLHF
TRBV19,TRBJ1-1,-,TRBD1,TGTGCCAGTAGTGCATTGACAGGGGGGTATACTGAAGCTTTCTTT,CASSALTGGYTEAFF
TRBV5-1,TRBJ2-5,-,TRBD1,TGCGCCAGCAGCCCCGGGACAGGGGGGCCCCAAGAGACCCAGTACTTC,CASSPGTGGPQETQYF
TRBV6-5,TRBJ1-2,many,-,TGTGCCAGCAGTAGAGGGGAGGGGCACTATGGCTACACCTTC,CASSRGEGHYGYTF
TRBV30,TRBJ1-2,many,-,TGTGCCTGGATTCCACTAGACAAACAATACTATGGCTACACCTTC,CAWIPLDKQYYGYTF
TRBV20-1,TRBJ1-1,few,-,TGCAGTGCTTTATCCGGATTGAACACTGAAGCTTTCTTT,CSALSGLNTEAFF
TRBV20-1,TRBJ2-4,-,-,TGCAGTGCTAGAGCTGGCCAAGGTTGGAACATTCAGTACTTC,CSARAGQGWNIQYF
TRBV6-2/TRBV6-3,TRBJ1-5,-,TRBD1,TGTGCCACACCGGGACAGGGCCCGTTTCGCCATAGCAATCAGCCCCAGCATTTT,CATPGQGPFRHSNQPQHF
TRBV7-3,TRBJ2-5,many,TRBD1,TGTGCCAGCAGCAGCGGGACAGGGCATCCTAAAGAGACCCAGTACTTC,CASSSGTGHPKETQYF
TRBV20-1,TRBJ1-1,-,-,TGCAGTGCTAGAGAAGGCGGGATGGAAGCTTTCTTT,CSAREGGMEAFF
TRBV12-5,TRBJ1-5,few,TRBD1,TGTGCTAGTGGTCCCCCTAGACAGGGCCCATGGCAGCCCCAGCATTTT,CASGPPRQGPWQPQHF
TRBV18,TRBJ2-7,-,TRBD1,TGTGCCAGCTCACCCTCGGGACAGGGTTCCCCCTACGAGCAGTACTTC,CASSPSGQGSPYEQYF
TRBV2,TRBJ2-7,many,-,TGTGCCAGCAGTGTCAAGCACGAGCAGTACTTC,CASSVKHEQYF
TRBV12-3/TRBV12-4,TRBJ1-3,many,-,TGTGCCAGCAGTTCCCCCTTAGGAAACACCATATATTTT,CASSSPLGNTIYF
TRBV10-3,TRBJ1-1,once,TRBD1,TGTGCCATCAGTGACGGGACAGGGTCTCGTTTCGGCACTGAAGCTTTCTTT,CAISDGTGSRFGTEAFF
TRBV5-6,TRBJ1-2,-,-,TGTGCCAGCAGCTTGCAGGGGACATCCTATGGCTACACCTTC,CASSLQGTSYGYTF
TRBV12-3/TRBV12-4,TRBJ1-6,many,-,TGTGCCAGCAGTTTACAAGATAATTCACCCCTCCACTTT,CASSLQDNSPLHF
TRBV9,TRBJ2-2,-,-,TGTGCCAGCAGCGTAGTGTCAGGTTTAGGGACCGGGGAGCTGTTTTTT,CASSVVSGLGTGELFF
TRBV6-5,TRBJ2-5,many,TRBD1,TGTGCCAGCAGTTACTCAGCCCTCCCGGGACAGAACCGAAAGACCCAGTACTTC,CASSYSALPGQNRKTQYF
TRBV4-3,TRBJ2-7,-,TRBD1,TGCGCCAGCAGCCAAGAGGGCCCGGGACAGGTCCTTCACGAGCAGTACTTC,CASSQEGPGQVLHEQYF
TRBV3-1,TRBJ1-6,-,-,TGTGCCAGCAGCCAAGTGAGGGTTCTTGGGAATTCACCCCTCCACTTT,CASSQVRVLGNSPLHF
TRBV2,TRBJ2-6,-,-,TGTGCCAGCAGTGTCAGACAGGCTACTGTTTTCCTTGGACGCTCTGGGGCCAACGTCCTGACTTTC,CASSVRQATVFLGRSGANVLTF
TRBV2,TRBJ2-7,many,-,TGTGCCAGCAGCGAGGACGTTGCCTACGAGCAGTACTTC,CASSEDVAYEQYF
TRBV5-1,TRBJ2-5,many,TRBD1,TGCGCCAGCAGCTGGGACAGGGGGCGAGGGATTCAAGAGACCCAGTACTTC,CASSWDRGRGIQETQYF
TRBV24-1,TRBJ2-5,many,-,TGTGCCACCAGTGATGCCACTCTAGGGAACCAAGAGACCCAGTACTTC,CATSDATLGNQETQYF
TRBV28,TRBJ2-4,-,-,TGTGCCAGCAGTTTATGGGCAGGGCAAAACGGGGACATTCAGTACTTC,CASSLWAGQNGDIQYF
TRBV11-2,TRBJ2-7,few,-,TGTGCCAGCAGCTTAGACACAGGACTCCTCTCCTACGAGCAGTACTTC,CASSLDTGLLSYEQYF
TRBV6-5,TRBJ2-7,many,-,TGTGCCAGCAGTTGGGCAGTTACCTACGAGCAGTACTTC,CASSWAVTYEQYF
TRBV10-3,TRBJ1-1,-,TRBD1,TGTGCCATCAGTGGTGACAGGGCGAGTGAAGCTTTCTTT,CAISGDRASEAFF
TRBV5-1,TRBJ2-7,many,-,TGCGCCAGCAGCTTCAGACAGCCGGGCAGCGAGCAGTACTTC,CASSFRQPGSEQYF
TRBV20-1,TRBJ1-1,many,-,TGCAGTGCTAGACGAGACCAAGGGGACACTGAAGCTTTCTTT,CSARRDQGDTEAFF
TRBV6-2/TRBV6-3,TRBJ1-5,-,-,TGTGCCAGCAGTTACCCACTCCTGATGACAGGTAGCAATCAGCCCCAGCATTTT,CASSYPLLMTGSNQPQHF
TRBV12-3/TRBV12-4,TRBJ2-7,many,TRBD1,TGTGCCAGCAGTTTGGGGGACAGGGGGATCGACGAGCAGTACTTC,CASSLGDRGIDEQYF
TRBV12-3/TRBV12-4,TRBJ1-5,-,-,TGTGCCAGCGGTTTCGGGGTTAGGGCCCAGCATTTT,CASGFGVRAQHF
TRBV7-2,TRBJ2-5,-,-,TGTGCCAGCAGCTTATCGGGCAGGTCAGGAGAGACCCAGTACTTC,CASSLSGRSGETQYF
TRBV4-1,TRBJ1-2,many,-,TGCGCCAGCAGCCAAGCCTTAACTAACTATGGCTACACCTTC,CASSQALTNYGYTF
TRBV15,TRBJ1-5,-,-,TGTGCCACCAGCAGAGAATGGCAGAGCTATCAGCCCCAGCATTTT,CATSREWQSYQPQHF
TRBV6-1,TRBJ1-1,many,-,TGTGCCAGCAGTGAAACTTGGGTGAACACTGAAGCTTTCTTT,CASSETWVNTEAFF
TRBV10-3,TRBJ1-1,many,-,TGTGCCACCCATGGAGGCGAGGCTGAAGCTTTCTTT,CATHGGEAEAFF